This T cell receptor (beta chain) was sequenced in a study of blood T cells in healthy people across ages. Study results and caveats: The authors considered diversity estimates from one million T cells to be underestimates. PBMCs left unsorted prevented a conclusive naive versus antigen-experienced comparison.

Sample-barcoded 5' priming and a J-beta primer mix drove a second PCR of about 7 to 12 cycles. TCRdb reprocessed the 5' RACE reads with MiXCR, giving one entry per CDR3 protein. The data contain about 780,000 distinct CDR3 sequences, about half of them singletons. V shed 5 bases, J shed 7 bases, and the junction held 10 bases outside the gene matches. Looked up from germline, CDR1 is MDHEN and CDR2 is SYDVKM. CDR3 length: 14 residues. Worth noting for this clonotype: Antigen specificity is unknown.

This TCR was sampled from an elderly man in good health. The chain links TRBV28 to TRBJ2-7; TRBD2 aligns across 8 bases. Sequencing was carried out using blood. The CDR3 DNA is TGTGCCAGCAGTCCCAGCGGGGGTATCAATGAGCAGTACTTC. The encoded protein is CASSPSGGINEQYF.